This T cell receptor (beta chain) is from a study of CXCR3-negative and CXCR3-positive naive CD8 T cells. Study-wide points: Higher TRB CDR3 hydrophobicity marked CXCR3-positive naive cells relative to CXCR3-negative naive cells.

Germline loops: CDR1 SQVTM, CDR2 ANQGSEA. The CDR3 totals 11 residues. With regard to this clonotype: What it binds is unknown.

The method, 5' RACE with UMI labels, was used to prepare the TRB cDNA libraries. From its re-call of the 5' RACE reads, TCRdb lists each CDR3 protein once, without DNA. The sample shows around 8,600 distinct CDR3 sequences, and approximately 2% sits with its ten largest clones. Specimen: naive CXCR3+ CD8+ T cells from blood. Subset reported: CD45RO-CCR7+CD27+CD95- naive CD8+ T cells expressing CXCR3 (TNR3+). The receptor was isolated from a human donor in good health. Some clones in this sample may be carry-over from other donors' samples. The gene calls are TRBV29-1 and TRBJ1-2. The CDR3 loop reads CSVVSLYGYTF.